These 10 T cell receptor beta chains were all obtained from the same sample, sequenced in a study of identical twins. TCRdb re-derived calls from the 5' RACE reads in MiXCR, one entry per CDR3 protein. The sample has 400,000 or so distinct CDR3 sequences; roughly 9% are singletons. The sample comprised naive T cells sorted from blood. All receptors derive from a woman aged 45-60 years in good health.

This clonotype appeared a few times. This CDR3 reads CSAQGPTDNEQFF. CDR3 in DNA: TGCAGCGCCCAGGGCCCCACCGACAATGAGCAGTTCTTC. This sequence joins TRBV29-1 and TRBJ2-1; D may be TRBD1 (5 bases). Trimming took 7 bases from V and 5 from J, leaving 15 bases between them. Germline lookup yields CDR1 SQVTM and CDR2 ANQGSEA. This CDR3 region has 13 residues.

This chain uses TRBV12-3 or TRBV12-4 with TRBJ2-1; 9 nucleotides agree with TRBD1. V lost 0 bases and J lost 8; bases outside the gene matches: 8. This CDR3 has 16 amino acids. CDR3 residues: CASSLALTGGLDEQFF. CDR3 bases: TGTGCCAGCAGTTTAGCCCTGACAGGGGGTCTCGATGAGCAGTTCTTC.

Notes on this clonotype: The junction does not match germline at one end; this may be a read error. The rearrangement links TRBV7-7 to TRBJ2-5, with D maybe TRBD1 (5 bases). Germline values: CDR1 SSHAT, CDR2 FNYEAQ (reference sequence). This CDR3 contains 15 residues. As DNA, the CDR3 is TGTGCTAGCAGCTTATATCCAGGGAATGGAGAGACCCAGTACTTC. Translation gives CASSLYPGNGETQYF.

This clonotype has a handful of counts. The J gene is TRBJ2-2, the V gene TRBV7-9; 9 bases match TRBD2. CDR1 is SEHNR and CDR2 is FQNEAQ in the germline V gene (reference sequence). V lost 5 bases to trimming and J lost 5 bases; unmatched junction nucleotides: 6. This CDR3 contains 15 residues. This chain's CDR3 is CASSPAGGLTGELFF. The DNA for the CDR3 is TGTGCCAGCAGCCCTGCGGGAGGGTTAACCGGGGAGCTGTTTTTT.

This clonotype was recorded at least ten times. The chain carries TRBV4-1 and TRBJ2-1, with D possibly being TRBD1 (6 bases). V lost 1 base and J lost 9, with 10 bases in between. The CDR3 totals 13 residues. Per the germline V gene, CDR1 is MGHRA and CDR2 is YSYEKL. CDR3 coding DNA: TGCGCCAGCAGCCAAGGACAGGTCGGTGAGCAGTTCTTC. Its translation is CASSQGQVGEQFF.

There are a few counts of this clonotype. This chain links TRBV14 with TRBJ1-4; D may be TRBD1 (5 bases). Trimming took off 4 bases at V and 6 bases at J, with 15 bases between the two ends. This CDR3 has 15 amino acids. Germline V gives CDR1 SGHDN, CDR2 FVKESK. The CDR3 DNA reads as TGTGCCAGCAGCCTTAGGACATCCGAGGATGAAAAACTGTTTTTT. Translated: CASSLRTSEDEKLFF.

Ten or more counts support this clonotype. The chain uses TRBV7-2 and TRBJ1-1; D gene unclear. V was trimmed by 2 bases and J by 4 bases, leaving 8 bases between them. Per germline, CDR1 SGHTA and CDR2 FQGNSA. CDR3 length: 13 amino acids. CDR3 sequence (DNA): TGTGCCAGCAGCTTAAAGTTTGGCACTGAAGCTTTCTTT. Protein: CASSLKFGTEAFF. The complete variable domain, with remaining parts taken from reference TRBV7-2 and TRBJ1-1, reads GAGVSQSPSNKVTEKGKDVELRCDPISGHTALYWYRQSLGQGLEFLIYFQGNSAPDKSGLPSDRFSAERTGGSVSTLTIQRTQQEDSAVYLCASSLKFGTEAFFGQGTRLTVV.

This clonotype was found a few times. This CDR3 is CASSPWTRSGETQYF. In nucleotides, the CDR3 is TGTGCCAGCTCACCTTGGACTAGATCGGGAGAGACCCAGTACTTC. This chain links TRBV18 with TRBJ2-5, with 7 bases that match TRBD2. This CDR3 contains 15 residues. Germline CDR1 and CDR2: KGHSH and LQKENI. Trimming removed 3 bases from V and 4 bases from J; junction bases left unmatched: 8.

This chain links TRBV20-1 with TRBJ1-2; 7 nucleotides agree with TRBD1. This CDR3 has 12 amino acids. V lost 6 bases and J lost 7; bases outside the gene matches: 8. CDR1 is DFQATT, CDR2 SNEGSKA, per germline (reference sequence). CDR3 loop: CSALTGAGGYTF. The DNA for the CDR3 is TGCAGTGCATTAACAGGGGCAGGTGGCTACACCTTC.

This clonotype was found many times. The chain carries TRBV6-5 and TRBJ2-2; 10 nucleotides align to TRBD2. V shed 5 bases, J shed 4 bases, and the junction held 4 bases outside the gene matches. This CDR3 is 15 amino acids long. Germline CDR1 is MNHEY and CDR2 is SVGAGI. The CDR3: CASSGLAVLTGELFF. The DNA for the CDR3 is TGTGCCAGCAGTGGACTAGCGGTACTCACCGGGGAGCTGTTTTTT.